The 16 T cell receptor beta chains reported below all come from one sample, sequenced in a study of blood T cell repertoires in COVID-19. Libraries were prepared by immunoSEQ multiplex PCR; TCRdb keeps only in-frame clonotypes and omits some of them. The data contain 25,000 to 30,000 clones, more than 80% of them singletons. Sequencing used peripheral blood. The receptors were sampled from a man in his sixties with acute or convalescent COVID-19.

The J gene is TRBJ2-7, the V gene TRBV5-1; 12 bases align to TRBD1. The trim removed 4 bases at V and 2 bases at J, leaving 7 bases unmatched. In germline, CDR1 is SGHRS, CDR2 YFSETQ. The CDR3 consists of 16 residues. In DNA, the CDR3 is TGCGCCAGCAGCACGGGACAGGGGGCTGAAGCCTACGAGCAGTACTTC. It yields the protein CASSTGQGAEAYEQYF.

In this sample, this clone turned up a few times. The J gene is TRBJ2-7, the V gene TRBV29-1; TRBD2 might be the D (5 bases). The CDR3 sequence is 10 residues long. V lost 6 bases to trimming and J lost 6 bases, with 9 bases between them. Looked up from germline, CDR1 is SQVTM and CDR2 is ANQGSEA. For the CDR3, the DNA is TGCAGCGTGCGGACTTCCGAGCAGTACTTC. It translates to CSVRTSEQYF.

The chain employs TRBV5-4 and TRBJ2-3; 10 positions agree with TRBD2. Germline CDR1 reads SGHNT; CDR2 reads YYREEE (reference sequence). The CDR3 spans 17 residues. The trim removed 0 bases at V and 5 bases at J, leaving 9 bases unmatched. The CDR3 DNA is TGTGCCAGCAGCTTGGCCGTGGCTAGCGGGGGTGTAGATACGCAGTATTTT. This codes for CASSLAVASGGVDTQYF.

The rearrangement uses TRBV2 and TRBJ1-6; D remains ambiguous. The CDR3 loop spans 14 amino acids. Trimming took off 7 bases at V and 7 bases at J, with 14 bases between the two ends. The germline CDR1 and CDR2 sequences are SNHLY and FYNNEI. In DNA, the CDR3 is TGTGCCAGCACTAACGCAGCGTTAAATTCACCCCTCCACTTT. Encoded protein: CASTNAALNSPLHF.

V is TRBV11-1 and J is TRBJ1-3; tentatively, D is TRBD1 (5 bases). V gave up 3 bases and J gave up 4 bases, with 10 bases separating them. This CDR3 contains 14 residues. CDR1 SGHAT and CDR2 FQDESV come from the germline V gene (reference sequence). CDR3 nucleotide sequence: TGTGCCAGCAGCTTCAGCAGGGTCGGAAACACCATATATTTT. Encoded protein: CASSFSRVGNTIYF.

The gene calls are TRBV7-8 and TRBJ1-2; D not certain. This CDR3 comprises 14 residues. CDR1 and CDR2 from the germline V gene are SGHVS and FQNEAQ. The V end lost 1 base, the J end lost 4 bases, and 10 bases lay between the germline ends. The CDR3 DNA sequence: TGTGCCAGCAGCTTAGTTCGGGGAATCTATGGCTACACCTTC. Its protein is CASSLVRGIYGYTF.

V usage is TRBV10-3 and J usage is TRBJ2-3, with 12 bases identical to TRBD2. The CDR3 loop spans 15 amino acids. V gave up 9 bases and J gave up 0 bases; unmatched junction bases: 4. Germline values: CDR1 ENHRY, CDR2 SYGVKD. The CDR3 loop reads CAILAGGLSTDTQYF. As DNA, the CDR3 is TGTGCCATACTAGCGGGAGGCCTAAGCACAGATACGCAGTATTTT.

For the CDR3, the DNA is TGTGCCAGCACCCCTGGGCCCTCTGGAAACACCATATATTTT. Encoded protein: CASTPGPSGNTIYF. This chain uses TRBV28 with TRBJ1-3, with D uncertain. The germline V gene encodes CDR1 MDHEN and CDR2 SYDVKM. The CDR3 spans 14 residues. V was shortened by 7 bases and J by 0 bases, with 10 bases between the two germline ends.

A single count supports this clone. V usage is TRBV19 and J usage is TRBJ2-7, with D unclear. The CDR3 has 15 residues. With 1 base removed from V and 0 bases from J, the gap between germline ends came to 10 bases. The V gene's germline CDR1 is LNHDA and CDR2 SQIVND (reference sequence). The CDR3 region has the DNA TGTGCCAGTAGTATAGTTGCTAGTCTCTCCTACGAGCAGTACTTC. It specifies CASSIVASLSYEQYF.

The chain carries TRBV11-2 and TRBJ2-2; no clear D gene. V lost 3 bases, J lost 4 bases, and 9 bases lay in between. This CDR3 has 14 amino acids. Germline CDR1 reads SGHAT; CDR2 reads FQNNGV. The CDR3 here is CASSFRIGTGELFF. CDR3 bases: TGTGCCAGCAGCTTTAGAATCGGCACCGGGGAGCTGTTTTTT.

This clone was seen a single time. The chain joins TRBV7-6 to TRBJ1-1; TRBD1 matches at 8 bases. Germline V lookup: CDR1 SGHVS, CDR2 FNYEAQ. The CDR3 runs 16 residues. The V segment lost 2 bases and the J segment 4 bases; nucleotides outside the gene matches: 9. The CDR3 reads CASSLRFDRGVTEAFF. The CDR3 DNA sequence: TGTGCCAGCAGCTTAAGGTTCGACAGGGGAGTCACTGAAGCTTTCTTT.

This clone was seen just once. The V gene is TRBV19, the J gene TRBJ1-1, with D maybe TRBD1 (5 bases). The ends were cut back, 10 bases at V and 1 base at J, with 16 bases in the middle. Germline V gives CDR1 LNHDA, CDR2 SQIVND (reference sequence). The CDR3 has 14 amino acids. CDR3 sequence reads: CATLEGVRNTEAFF. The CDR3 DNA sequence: TGTGCCACCTTAGAAGGGGTTCGGAACACTGAAGCTTTCTTT.

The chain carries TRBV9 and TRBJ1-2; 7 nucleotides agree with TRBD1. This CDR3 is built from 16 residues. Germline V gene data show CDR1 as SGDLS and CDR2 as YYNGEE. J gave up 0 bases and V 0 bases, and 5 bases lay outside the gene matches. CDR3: CASSVGQGESNYGYTF. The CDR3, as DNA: TGTGCCAGCAGCGTAGGGCAGGGGGAGTCTAACTATGGCTACACCTTC.

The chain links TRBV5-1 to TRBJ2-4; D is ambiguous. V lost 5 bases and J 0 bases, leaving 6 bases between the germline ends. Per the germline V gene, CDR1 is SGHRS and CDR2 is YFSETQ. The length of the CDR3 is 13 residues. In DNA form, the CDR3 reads TGCGCCAGCAGGACGGGAGCCAAAAACATTCAGTACTTC. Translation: CASRTGAKNIQYF.

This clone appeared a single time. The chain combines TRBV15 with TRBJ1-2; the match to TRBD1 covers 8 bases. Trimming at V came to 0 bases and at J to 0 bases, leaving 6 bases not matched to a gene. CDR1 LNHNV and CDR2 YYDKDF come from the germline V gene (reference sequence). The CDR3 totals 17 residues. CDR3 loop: CATSRDGQGLANYGYTF. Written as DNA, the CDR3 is TGTGCCACCAGCAGAGATGGACAGGGCCTAGCTAACTATGGCTACACCTTC.

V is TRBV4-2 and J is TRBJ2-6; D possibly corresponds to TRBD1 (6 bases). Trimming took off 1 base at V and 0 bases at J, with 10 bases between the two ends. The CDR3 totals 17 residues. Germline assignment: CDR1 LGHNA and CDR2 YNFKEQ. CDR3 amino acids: CASSQADSASGANVLTF. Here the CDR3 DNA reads TGTGCCAGCAGCCAAGCGGACAGCGCCTCTGGGGCCAACGTCCTGACTTTC.